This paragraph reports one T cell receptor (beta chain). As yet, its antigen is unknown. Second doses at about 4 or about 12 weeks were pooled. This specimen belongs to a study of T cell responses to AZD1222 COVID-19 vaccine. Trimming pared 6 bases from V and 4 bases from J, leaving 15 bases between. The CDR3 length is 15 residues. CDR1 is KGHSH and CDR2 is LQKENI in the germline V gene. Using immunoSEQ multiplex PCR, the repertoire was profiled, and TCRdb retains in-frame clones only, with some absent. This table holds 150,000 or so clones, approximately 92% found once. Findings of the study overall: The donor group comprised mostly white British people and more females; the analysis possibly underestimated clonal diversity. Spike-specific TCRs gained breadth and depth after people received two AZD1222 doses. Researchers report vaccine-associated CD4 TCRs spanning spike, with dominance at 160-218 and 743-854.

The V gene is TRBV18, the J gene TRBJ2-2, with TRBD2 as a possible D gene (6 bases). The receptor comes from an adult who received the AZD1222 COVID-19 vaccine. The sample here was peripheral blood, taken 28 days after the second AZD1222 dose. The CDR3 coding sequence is TGTGCCAGCTCCCCAAACGGGGGACTCACCGGGGAGCTGTTTTTT. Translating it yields CASSPNGGLTGELFF.